Listed below are T cell receptor beta chains from one sample, sequenced in a study of blood T cell repertoires in COVID-19. Method: immunoSEQ multiplex PCR; TCRdb's copy keeps in-frame clones and lacks some. The sample contains under 200,000 clones, roughly 90% of which appear only once. The sequenced sample was peripheral blood. The receptors shown here come from a man aged 18 to 29 with active or convalescent COVID-19. Each CDR3 is given with its conserved first and last residue. The D gene is left open where the match is weak. Size is stated for part of the rows, as once, few or many counts, or as a class when the clone is expanded.

abundance: .
v_gene: TRBV7-2
d_gene: .
j_gene: TRBJ2-2
CDR3aa: CASSLVGYTSTGELFF
CDR3nt: TGTGCCAGCAGCTTAGTGGGATATACTAGCACCGGGGAGCTGTTTTTT

abundance: .
v_gene: TRBV12-5
d_gene: TRBD1
j_gene: TRBJ1-2
CDR3aa: CASGLQGGIYGYTF
CDR3nt: TGTGCTAGTGGTTTACAGGGGGGTATTTATGGCTACACCTTC

abundance: .
v_gene: TRBV15
d_gene: .
j_gene: TRBJ1-6
CDR3aa: CATSRDRTGNSPLHF
CDR3nt: TGTGCCACCAGCAGAGACCGCACGGGTAATTCACCCCTCCACTTT

abundance: .
v_gene: TRBV7-2
d_gene: .
j_gene: TRBJ2-1
CDR3aa: CASSNAWRTEQFF
CDR3nt: TGTGCCAGCAGCAATGCCTGGAGGACTGAGCAGTTCTTC

abundance: .
v_gene: TRBV30
d_gene: TRBD1
j_gene: TRBJ1-1
CDR3aa: CAWSKRQGPTEAFF
CDR3nt: TGTGCCTGGAGCAAGAGACAGGGTCCGACTGAAGCTTTCTTT

abundance: .
v_gene: TRBV4-1
d_gene: .
j_gene: TRBJ2-3
CDR3aa: CASSLSTGDTQYF
CDR3nt: TGCGCCAGCAGCCTCAGCACGGGAGATACGCAGTATTTT

abundance: .
v_gene: TRBV30
d_gene: .
j_gene: TRBJ1-1
CDR3aa: CAWSAIHAGTVNTEAFF
CDR3nt: TGTGCCTGGAGTGCGATCCACGCCGGGACTGTGAACACTGAAGCTTTCTTT

abundance: few
v_gene: TRBV5-1
d_gene: TRBD1
j_gene: TRBJ1-2
CDR3aa: CASSLGTGGYGYTF
CDR3nt: TGCGCCAGCAGCTTAGGGACAGGGGGCTATGGCTACACCTTC

abundance: .
v_gene: TRBV30
d_gene: .
j_gene: TRBJ1-5
CDR3aa: CAWSVGGGATRPQHF
CDR3nt: TGTGCCTGGAGTGTAGGGGGAGGGGCCACAAGGCCCCAGCATTTT

abundance: once
v_gene: TRBV13
d_gene: TRBD2
j_gene: TRBJ2-1
CDR3aa: CASSSGTTVTGQFF
CDR3nt: TGTGCCAGCAGCTCCGGGACTACCGTCACAGGGCAGTTCTTC

abundance: .
v_gene: TRBV7-2
d_gene: .
j_gene: TRBJ1-1
CDR3aa: CASSFSMNTEAFF
CDR3nt: TGTGCCAGCAGCTTTTCCATGAACACTGAAGCTTTCTTT

abundance: .
v_gene: TRBV27
d_gene: TRBD1
j_gene: TRBJ2-7
CDR3aa: CAGSSPRGLSYEQYF
CDR3nt: TGTGCCGGCAGTTCACCGAGGGGGCTCTCCTACGAGCAGTACTTC

abundance: .
v_gene: TRBV16
d_gene: .
j_gene: TRBJ1-1
CDR3aa: CASSPTPGDMNTEAFF
CDR3nt: TGTGCCAGCAGCCCCACGCCAGGTGATATGAACACTGAAGCTTTCTTT

abundance: .
v_gene: TRBV5-4
d_gene: TRBD1
j_gene: TRBJ2-1
CDR3aa: CASSIGQGSYNEQFF
CDR3nt: TGTGCCAGCAGCATAGGACAGGGCTCCTACAATGAGCAGTTCTTC

abundance: .
v_gene: TRBV5-4
d_gene: TRBD1
j_gene: TRBJ2-5
CDR3aa: CASSSGTGGETQYF
CDR3nt: TGTGCCAGCAGCTCCGGGACAGGGGGAGAGACCCAGTACTTC

abundance: .
v_gene: TRBV9
d_gene: TRBD1
j_gene: TRBJ1-1
CDR3aa: CASSVSGTGTEAFF
CDR3nt: TGTGCCAGCAGCGTTTCCGGGACAGGGACCGAAGCTTTCTTT

abundance: .
v_gene: TRBV5-1
d_gene: .
j_gene: TRBJ2-2
CDR3aa: CASSLDSNAGELFF
CDR3nt: TGCGCCAGCAGCTTGGACTCGAATGCCGGGGAGCTGTTTTTT

abundance: .
v_gene: TRBV7-9
d_gene: .
j_gene: TRBJ1-6
CDR3aa: CASSLTLQGNYGTGSPLHF
CDR3nt: TGTGCCAGCAGCTTAACCCTCCAGGGGAACTATGGAACGGGGTCACCCCTCCACTTT

abundance: .
v_gene: TRBV12-3/TRBV12-4
d_gene: .
j_gene: TRBJ1-2
CDR3aa: CASRSTLEYGYTF
CDR3nt: TGTGCCAGCAGGAGTACCCTTGAGTATGGCTACACCTTC

abundance: .
v_gene: TRBV4-2
d_gene: .
j_gene: TRBJ1-6
CDR3aa: CASSQDQRNSPLHF
CDR3nt: TGTGCCAGCAGCCAAGATCAGCGTAATTCACCCCTCCACTTT

abundance: .
v_gene: TRBV18
d_gene: .
j_gene: TRBJ1-1
CDR3aa: CASSPTETEAFF
CDR3nt: TGTGCCAGCTCACCAACAGAGACTGAAGCTTTCTTT

abundance: .
v_gene: TRBV7-8
d_gene: .
j_gene: TRBJ2-5
CDR3aa: CASSTRVVKTQYF
CDR3nt: TGTGCCAGCAGCACCCGAGTGGTGAAGACCCAGTACTTC

abundance: .
v_gene: TRBV5-6
d_gene: .
j_gene: TRBJ1-2
CDR3aa: CASSTFSANYGYTF
CDR3nt: TGTGCCAGCAGCACCTTCTCGGCTAACTATGGCTACACCTTC

abundance: .
v_gene: TRBV18
d_gene: TRBD1
j_gene: TRBJ1-5
CDR3aa: CASSPDRHQPQHF
CDR3nt: TGTGCCAGCTCACCGGACAGGCATCAGCCCCAGCATTTT

abundance: .
v_gene: TRBV2
d_gene: .
j_gene: TRBJ1-1
CDR3aa: CASYGGRTEAFF
CDR3nt: TGTGCCAGCTACGGGGGTCGGACTGAAGCTTTCTTT

abundance: .
v_gene: TRBV19
d_gene: .
j_gene: TRBJ1-1
CDR3aa: CASSTALGGAGLLEAFF
CDR3nt: TGTGCCAGTAGTACAGCCCTTGGGGGGGCGGGTTTGTTAGAAGCTTTCTTT

abundance: .
v_gene: TRBV27
d_gene: TRBD1
j_gene: TRBJ1-5
CDR3aa: CASSLLGQGNQPQHF
CDR3nt: TGTGCCAGCAGTTTATTGGGACAGGGCAATCAGCCCCAGCATTTT

abundance: .
v_gene: TRBV5-1
d_gene: .
j_gene: TRBJ1-1
CDR3aa: CASSGDIWNTEAFF
CDR3nt: TGCGCCAGCAGCGGGGACATTTGGAACACTGAAGCTTTCTTT

abundance: .
v_gene: TRBV7-9
d_gene: .
j_gene: TRBJ2-1
CDR3aa: CASSFIRQGGEQFF
CDR3nt: TGTGCCAGCAGCTTTATTCGCCAGGGAGGTGAGCAGTTCTTC